This TCR beta chain was captured in a study of beta chain features in type 1 diabetes. This clone was counted a few times. What it binds is unknown. The entirety of the isolated RNA underwent reverse transcription, so expressed TCRB transcripts were sequenced. Data came from immunoSEQ multiplex PCR; TCRdb stores just in-frame clones and leaves some out. The table records around 600,000 clones, over 10% of them present only once. Whole-study results and caveats: Because the template was cDNA, high-expressing cells might be over-represented. For Type 1 diabetes patients, all four CD4+ subsets carried TCRB CDR3s that were moderately but significantly shorter.

The CDR3 sequence is 15 residues long. From germline, CDR1 is MNHEY and CDR2 SMNVEV (reference sequence). The ends were cut back, 3 bases at V and 0 bases at J, with 9 bases in the middle. The sample consisted of naive CD4+ T cells from blood. The chain has TRBV27 and TRBJ1-5; D is ambiguous. This clonotype was sampled from a man aged 25 to 40 with type 1 diabetes. The CDR3 nucleotides are TGTGCCAGCAGTTTGAACACAGATAGCAATCAGCCCCAGCATTTT. Amino acids: CASSLNTDSNQPQHF.